Reported below is one TCR beta chain. Only Caucasian adults living in Nashville, Tennessee served as donors. Researchers partitioned CD4+ cells into CD45RA+ naive and CD45RA-negative memory subsets. The data were produced by immunoSEQ multiplex PCR, yet TCRdb's version contains in-frame clones alone and is incomplete. The sample holds some 1,400,000 clones, over 95% seen once. The data belong to a study of shared clonotypes between healthy human individuals. Across the study: Aged 18 to 49, the donors were a couple of women and a few men.

CDR3 size: 12 residues. Trimming left V 4 bases short and J 5 bases short, with 8 bases between. Germline V gene lookup returns CDR1 SGHAT and CDR2 FQNNGV. The sequence was collected from a man aged 30 to 39 in good health. The sequencing input was naive CD4+ T cells sorted from blood. Noted subset: CD45RA+ positively selected. The chain has TRBV11-2 and TRBJ2-5; D not certain. The CDR3 DNA reads TGTGCCAGCAGCTCAAGGTCGGAGACCCAGTACTTC. Its protein is CASSSRSETQYF.